This TCR beta chain was documented in a study of blood T cell repertoires in COVID-19. The wider study: Collection of acute and convalescent COVID-19 samples took place in the United States, Italy and Spain.

Libraries were prepared by immunoSEQ multiplex PCR; TCRdb keeps only in-frame clonotypes and omits some of them. The repertoire includes roughly 170,000 clones, roughly 89% of them detected once, and 0.88% sits in the top ten. This clone occurred once. Germline CDR1 is MGHDK and CDR2 is SYGVNS. CDR3 length: 17 residues. V lost 1 base and J 2 bases, leaving 18 bases between the germline ends. The chain is built from TRBV25-1 and TRBJ2-7; D perhaps matches TRBD1 (5 bases). The sequence was obtained from a young woman who had recovered from COVID-19. Source material: peripheral blood. Here the CDR3 reads CASSEFGISAGTYEQYF. CDR3 DNA: TGTGCCAGCAGTGAATTTGGTATCTCGGCAGGGACCTACGAGCAGTACTTC.